This T cell receptor (beta chain) was sequenced for a study of CD8+ T cells in alopecia areata (dated by TCRdb to 2016 to 2018). Regarding the study in general: Skin from C3H/HeJ donors with spontaneous alopecia (about 6-12 months old) was grafted onto female C3H/HeJ recipients aged about 6-11 weeks. Amplification of TCRbeta CDR3 regions was done by immunoSEQ multiplex PCR using 35 Vbeta forward primers and 13 Jbeta reverse primers. Scalp tissue and sorted CD4+ and CD8+ peripheral blood T cells from patchy and totalis/universalis alopecia areata patients and from healthy controls were covered by human TCRbeta sequencing. RNA was extracted with the PAXgene miRNA kit for fixed scalp, the miRNeasy kit for PBMCs, and the RNeasy kit for mouse skin. The study used high-throughput TCRbeta sequencing to examine T cell clonal expansion in alopecia areata, in both the C3H/HeJ mouse model and human patients. Scalp clonality was compared among normal scalp (n=4), patchy alopecia areata scalp (n=8), and alopecia totalis/universalis scalp (n=8).

Germline trimming: 0 bases from V, 4 bases from J; junction bases outside gene matches: 4. From cysteine to phenylalanine, the CDR3 is 15 amino acids long. Part of the CDR3 DNA is given, 33 bases translated from base 1. The germline V gene supplies CDR1 GKSSPN and CDR2 SITVG. Overall results and qualifications from the work: Unlike mouse skin, which is dominated by gammadelta T cells, normal human skin has resident alphabeta T cells that are also sequenced, and this complicates analysis of the scalp TCR repertoire. Higher clonality and more expanded CD8+ clones were observed in lesional scalp than in normal scalp, particularly in alopecia totalis/universalis, a finding suggestive of antigenic drive. Compared with mice, TCR sequences shared between patients were less clear, possibly partly because of HLA diversity across the patient population.

Library generation was performed with the immunoSEQ multiplex PCR assay. To provide template for TCR sequencing, every sample had RNA extracted and reverse transcribed into cDNA. First-strand cDNA was synthesized using SuperScript III with a 2:1 mix of oligo-dT and random hexamers. A synthetic immune receptor repertoire was used to assess amplification bias, and residual bias was removed computationally. Sequencing of the libraries was done on Illumina HiSeq with 60 bp reads that cover the CDR3, reading from J toward V. The source study handled its data this way. Raw reads were preprocessed to remove errors, and CDR3 was defined according to IMGT conventions as the region from the conserved cysteine to phenylalanine. To get clonality, Shannon entropy was normalized by log2 of the number of productive unique TCRs and the result was subtracted from 1. CD4 or CD8 identity of scalp clones was inferred by cross-referencing scalp TCRbeta sequences with sorted blood CD4 and CD8 repertoires. What TCRdb holds here is the immuneACCESS table cut down to in-frame rearrangements. Part of the clones is not present; checked against another copy, under half of the missing clones reflect an unresolved V gene, and the others are unexplained. V and J calls and clone size come straight from that table; D and trimming were deduced from the DNA. The table notes about 2,700 clones here, none of them singletons. The ten most abundant clones make up around 49% of the sample.

This clone appeared many times. It has no known antigen specificity. Gene names and germline sequences refer to the mouse in this case. The read terminates 4 residues before the CDR3 end, so the remaining end is supplied by the germline J gene. Sequenced: lesional skin. This TCR came from a C3H/HeJ mouse with alopecia areata. The MHC haplotype for this mouse line is H2-k. This chain joins TRBV31 to TRBJ2-2; a stretch of 8 junction bases matches TRBD1. Here the CDR3 is given as CAWSLHRGITGQLYF. Incomplete CDR3 DNA: TGTGCCTGGAGTCTACACAGGGGGATCACCGGG.